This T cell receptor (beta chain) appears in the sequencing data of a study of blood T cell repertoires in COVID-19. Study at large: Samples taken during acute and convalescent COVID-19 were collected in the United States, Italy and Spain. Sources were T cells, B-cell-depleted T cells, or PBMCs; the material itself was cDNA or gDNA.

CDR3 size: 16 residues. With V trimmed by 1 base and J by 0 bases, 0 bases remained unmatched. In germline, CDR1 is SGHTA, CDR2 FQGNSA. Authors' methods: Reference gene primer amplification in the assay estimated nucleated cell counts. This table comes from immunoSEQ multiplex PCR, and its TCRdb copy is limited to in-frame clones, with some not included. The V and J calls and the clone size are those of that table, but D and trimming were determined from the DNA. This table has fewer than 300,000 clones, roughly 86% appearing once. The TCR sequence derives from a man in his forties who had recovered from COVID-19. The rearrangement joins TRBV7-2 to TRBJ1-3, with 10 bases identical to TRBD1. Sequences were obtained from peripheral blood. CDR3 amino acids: CASSLGQGASGNTIYF. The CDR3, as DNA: TGTGCCAGCAGCTTAGGACAGGGGGCCTCTGGAAACACCATATATTTT. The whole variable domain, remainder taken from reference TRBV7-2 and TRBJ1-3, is GAGVSQSPSNKVTEKGKDVELRCDPISGHTALYWYRQSLGQGLEFLIYFQGNSAPDKSGLPSDRFSAERTGGSVSTLTIQRTQQEDSAVYLCASSLGQGASGNTIYFGEGSWLTVV.